The source of this T cell receptor (beta chain) is a study of cytomegalovirus exposure and HLA in healthy donors. The study, taken as a whole, reports: A later analysis, which compared TCR beta chains of equal frequency, found the HLA-associated ones more clonally expanded. Further analysis was carried out later, and it showed several of the most significant clusters appearing linked to common viral pathogens.

Comments on this clone: Its cognate antigen is unknown.

With 60 Vbeta and 13 Jbeta primers, the PCR was carried out. Data came from immunoSEQ multiplex PCR; TCRdb stores just in-frame clones and leaves some out. The data contain about 130,000 clones, around three quarters of them singletons. Germline CDR1 reads SGHNT; CDR2 reads YYREEE (reference sequence). After removal of 0 bases from V and 4 bases from J, the junction contained 8 bases not matched to a gene. The CDR3 length is 16 residues. Sampled while nominally healthy, donors likely had unrecorded immune exposures. This clonotype originated in a middle-aged man in good health and CMV-seronegative. This rearrangement joins TRBV5-4 to TRBJ2-5; 8 nucleotides match TRBD2. Sequenced sample: PBMCs. Here the CDR3 reads CASSLASGGLGETQYF. CDR3 coding DNA: TGTGCCAGCAGCTTGGCGAGCGGGGGTCTTGGAGAGACCCAGTACTTC.